These T cell receptor beta chains were read from a single sample in a study of post-analysis software for immune sequencing data. MiXCR was run by TCRdb on the PCR reads, yielding one entry per CDR3 protein. The table has 750,000 to 950,000 distinct CDR3 sequences, about 43% seen once; the top ten hold roughly 4.4%. Sample: blood. Receptors were obtained from a girl between 5 and 17 years old with multiple sclerosis. Both conserved end residues are part of each CDR3. Each record gives: CDR3 length, J gene, clone size, V gene, D gene, CDR3 DNA, CDR3 protein. A D gene is named only where the DNA matches it firmly. Clone size appears in some rows only: once, few, many, or a class for an expanded clone.

length: 15; J: TRBJ2-3; size: NA; V: TRBV4-2; D: TRBD2; DNA: TGTGCCAGCAGCCTGGAGGTGCTAGCGGGAGATACGCAGTATTTT; CDR3: CASSLEVLAGDTQYF
length: 15; J: TRBJ2-7; size: once; V: TRBV14; D: TRBD1; DNA: TGTGCCAGCAGCCAAACCGGGACAGTACTCTACGAGCAGTACTTC; CDR3: CASSQTGTVLYEQYF
length: 15; J: TRBJ2-3; size: NA; V: TRBV5-1; D: NA; DNA: TGCGCCAGCAGCTCGGGCGGGCCCACCCAACATACGCAGTATTTT; CDR3: CASSSGGPTQHTQYF
length: 15; J: TRBJ2-1; size: few; V: TRBV20-1; D: NA; DNA: TGCAGTGCTAGAGGTGGGGCTAGCTCCTACAATGAGCAGTTCTTC; CDR3: CSARGGASSYNEQFF
length: 13; J: TRBJ2-1; size: few; V: TRBV10-3; D: NA; DNA: TGTGCCATCACCCTTGGTGGAACGGATGAGCAGTTCTTC; CDR3: CAITLGGTDEQFF
length: 20; J: TRBJ2-5; size: NA; V: TRBV7-3; D: TRBD2; DNA: TGTGCCAGCAGCTTAACGGGCGGGACTAGCGGGAGAACGGATTGGGAGACCCAGTACTTC; CDR3: CASSLTGGTSGRTDWETQYF
length: 14; J: TRBJ1-1; size: NA; V: TRBV7-2; D: NA; DNA: TGTGCCAGCAGCTTAGTCAGGGTAGAAACTGAAGCTTTCTTT; CDR3: CASSLVRVETEAFF
length: 14; J: TRBJ2-5; size: NA; V: TRBV10-3; D: TRBD1; DNA: TGTGCCATCAGTGAGTCGACAGGGCAAGAGACCCAGTACTTC; CDR3: CAISESTGQETQYF
length: 17; J: TRBJ1-2; size: NA; V: TRBV19; D: NA; DNA: TGTGCCAGTAGTATACCCGGGGCAGGGAGTAATCGATATGGCTACACCTTC; CDR3: CASSIPGAGSNRYGYTF
length: 13; J: TRBJ2-7; size: NA; V: TRBV20-1; D: TRBD1; DNA: TGCAGTGCTCGCCGGGACAGCTCCTACGAGCAGTACTTC; CDR3: CSARRDSSYEQYF
length: 13; J: TRBJ2-5; size: NA; V: TRBV29-1; D: NA; DNA: TGCAGCGTTGAAATGCAAGGGCAAGAGACCCAGTACTTC; CDR3: CSVEMQGQETQYF
length: 14; J: TRBJ2-1; size: NA; V: TRBV29-1; D: TRBD2; DNA: TGCAGCGCTGGGCGGGAGGGCCCCTACAATGAGCAGTTCTTC; CDR3: CSAGREGPYNEQFF
length: 18; J: TRBJ2-6; size: NA; V: TRBV20-1; D: TRBD1; DNA: TGCAGTGCTAGAGATCCCCGGGACAGACACTCTGGGGCCAACGTCCTGACTTTC; CDR3: CSARDPRDRHSGANVLTF
length: 15; J: TRBJ2-1; size: NA; V: TRBV20-1; D: TRBD1; DNA: TGCAGTGCCGGAGACCGGGACAGGGGTCACAATGAGCAGTTCTTC; CDR3: CSAGDRDRGHNEQFF
length: 13; J: TRBJ2-5; size: NA; V: TRBV4-1; D: NA; DNA: TGCGCCAGCAGTTACGTGGGTACAGAGACCCAGTACTTC; CDR3: CASSYVGTETQYF
length: 15; J: TRBJ2-7; size: NA; V: TRBV28; D: TRBD1; DNA: TGTGCCAGCAGTTCGGGACAGGGGGCGATTAGAGGGCAGTACTTC; CDR3: CASSSGQGAIRGQYF
length: 15; J: TRBJ2-1; size: NA; V: TRBV7-9; D: NA; DNA: TGTGCCAGCAGCTTTGCCGAGACAGTGAACAATGAGCAGTTCTTC; CDR3: CASSFAETVNNEQFF
length: 14; J: TRBJ2-7; size: NA; V: TRBV20-1; D: NA; DNA: TGCAGTGCTAGGAGTCAGTTGTTGAACTACGAGCAGTACTTC; CDR3: CSARSQLLNYEQYF
length: 15; J: TRBJ2-5; size: NA; V: TRBV5-1; D: NA; DNA: TGCGCCAGCAACTTGAAGGGGGAGGGCCGGAAGACCCAGTACTTC; CDR3: CASNLKGEGRKTQYF
length: 16; J: TRBJ2-1; size: NA; V: TRBV29-1; D: NA; DNA: TGCAGCGTTGAAGATTTTATGGCGAGCTCCTACAATGAGCAGTTCTTC; CDR3: CSVEDFMASSYNEQFF
length: 15; J: TRBJ2-1; size: NA; V: TRBV7-9; D: TRBD2; DNA: TGTGCCAGCAGCATACGGGAGGTTTCCTACAATGAGCAGTTCTTC; CDR3: CASSIREVSYNEQFF
length: 14; J: TRBJ2-5; size: NA; V: TRBV12-3/TRBV12-4; D: NA; DNA: TGTGCCAGCAGTTTTGGCGGGAACCAAGAGACCCAGTACTTC; CDR3: CASSFGGNQETQYF
length: 17; J: TRBJ2-5; size: NA; V: TRBV7-9; D: TRBD2; DNA: TGTGCCAGCAGCTTTGGGACTAGCGGGATTCACCAAGAGACCCAGTACTTC; CDR3: CASSFGTSGIHQETQYF
length: 16; J: TRBJ2-1; size: few; V: TRBV7-9; D: TRBD2; DNA: TGTGCCAGCAGCCACCCGACTAGCGGGCTCTACAATGAGCAGTTCTTC; CDR3: CASSHPTSGLYNEQFF
length: 15; J: TRBJ2-1; size: NA; V: TRBV3-1; D: NA; DNA: TGTGCCAGCAGCCAAGCTAGCCGCTCCTACAATGAGCAGTTCTTC; CDR3: CASSQASRSYNEQFF
length: 14; J: TRBJ2-1; size: NA; V: TRBV15; D: TRBD2; DNA: TGTGCCACCAGCCGTGGACTGGGGGGGAATGAGCAGTTCTTC; CDR3: CATSRGLGGNEQFF
length: 15; J: TRBJ2-5; size: NA; V: TRBV5-1; D: TRBD1; DNA: TGCGCCAGCACCCCGGAGGGACAGGGGGGAGAGACCCAGTACTTC; CDR3: CASTPEGQGGETQYF
length: 18; J: TRBJ1-2; size: NA; V: TRBV7-9; D: TRBD1; DNA: TGTGCCAGCAGCGCTCACGGGACAGGGGATTCTTTTAACTATGGCTACACCTTC; CDR3: CASSAHGTGDSFNYGYTF
length: 11; J: TRBJ2-4; size: NA; V: TRBV12-3/TRBV12-4; D: NA; DNA: TGTGCCAGCAGTTATATAAACATTCAGTACTTC; CDR3: CASSYINIQYF
length: 12; J: TRBJ1-5; size: many; V: TRBV7-2; D: NA; DNA: TGTGCCAGCAGCCTGGACAATCAGCCCCAGCATTTT; CDR3: CASSLDNQPQHF
length: 15; J: TRBJ2-4; size: NA; V: TRBV5-4; D: NA; DNA: TGTGCCAGCAGCTTGGACGTCGGGCAGGGCGGCATTCAGTACTTC; CDR3: CASSLDVGQGGIQYF
length: 14; J: TRBJ1-1; size: NA; V: TRBV28; D: NA; DNA: TGTGCCAGCAGTTTATTCCAGGGTGGGACTGAAGCTTTCTTT; CDR3: CASSLFQGGTEAFF
length: 11; J: TRBJ2-1; size: many; V: TRBV29-1; D: NA; DNA: TGCAGCGTTGAAACGTACGATGAGCAGTTCTTC; CDR3: CSVETYDEQFF
length: 15; J: TRBJ2-7; size: few; V: TRBV29-1; D: NA; DNA: TGCAGCGTTATGGGTGGACCGGAGACGTCCTACGAGCAGTACTTC; CDR3: CSVMGGPETSYEQYF
length: 17; J: TRBJ2-7; size: NA; V: TRBV5-1; D: TRBD1; DNA: TGCGCCAGCAGGTTACAGGGGCAAGGACGGCGCACCTACGAGCAGTACTTC; CDR3: CASRLQGQGRRTYEQYF
length: 18; J: TRBJ2-3; size: NA; V: TRBV12-3/TRBV12-4; D: TRBD2; DNA: TGTGCCAGCACCTTAGCGGGAGGCCCCCCCTTCTCCACAGATACGCAGTATTTT; CDR3: CASTLAGGPPFSTDTQYF
length: 12; J: TRBJ1-1; size: NA; V: TRBV28; D: NA; DNA: TGTGCCAGCAGTCCGGGGATCACTGAAGCTTTCTTT; CDR3: CASSPGITEAFF
length: 12; J: TRBJ2-7; size: NA; V: TRBV7-2; D: TRBD2; DNA: TGTGCCAGCAGCTCCTCCTGGCGGGAGGAGTACTTC; CDR3: CASSSSWREEYF
length: 15; J: TRBJ2-7; size: NA; V: TRBV7-6; D: TRBD2; DNA: TGTGCCAGCAGCTCCACTCTAGCGGGAGGTGCCGAGCAGTACTTC; CDR3: CASSSTLAGGAEQYF
length: 14; J: TRBJ2-7; size: NA; V: TRBV10-2; D: NA; DNA: TGCGCCAGCAGTGTATGGGGGAGCTCCTACGAGCAGTACTTC; CDR3: CASSVWGSSYEQYF
length: 13; J: TRBJ2-7; size: NA; V: TRBV29-1; D: TRBD1; DNA: TGCAGCGCCCTTGACAGGGGTTCCTACGAGCAGTACTTC; CDR3: CSALDRGSYEQYF
length: 16; J: TRBJ2-7; size: NA; V: TRBV6-5; D: TRBD1; DNA: TGTGCCAGCAGTTACTCGAACCCGACAGGGGAGTACGAGCAGTACTTC; CDR3: CASSYSNPTGEYEQYF
length: 15; J: TRBJ2-3; size: NA; V: TRBV4-1; D: TRBD1; DNA: TGCGCCAGCAGCCCGACAGGGGACTCCACAGATACGCAGTATTTT; CDR3: CASSPTGDSTDTQYF
length: 18; J: TRBJ2-6; size: few; V: TRBV7-9; D: TRBD2; DNA: TGTGCCAGCAGCTTATTCGCGGGAGAAGGGTCTGGGGCCAACGTCCTGACTTTC; CDR3: CASSLFAGEGSGANVLTF
length: 15; J: TRBJ2-1; size: NA; V: TRBV5-6; D: TRBD1; DNA: TGTGCCAGCAGCCTAGGGGGGACAGGCCAAGAGACCCAGTTCTTC; CDR3: CASSLGGTGQETQFF
length: 18; J: TRBJ2-1; size: NA; V: TRBV29-1; D: TRBD2; DNA: TGTAGCGTTGAAGCTAGACTAGCGGGAGCTAGCTCCTACAATGAGCAGTTCTTC; CDR3: CSVEARLAGASSYNEQFF
length: 13; J: TRBJ2-7; size: few; V: TRBV14; D: TRBD2; DNA: TGTGCCAGCAGCCAAGTAGGGAGGGACGAGCAGTACTTC; CDR3: CASSQVGRDEQYF
length: 17; J: TRBJ2-1; size: NA; V: TRBV4-3; D: TRBD1; DNA: TGCGCCAGCAGCCAAAGTATCCGGGACAGGGTTTACAATGAGCAGTTCTTC; CDR3: CASSQSIRDRVYNEQFF
length: 14; J: TRBJ2-5; size: NA; V: TRBV20-1; D: NA; DNA: TGCAGTGCTCCAAGACACCAGGAACAAGAGACCCAGTACTTC; CDR3: CSAPRHQEQETQYF
length: 16; J: TRBJ1-2; size: NA; V: TRBV5-6; D: TRBD1; DNA: TGTGCCAGCAGCTCAACCGGACAGGGGGGTGACTATGGCTACACCTTC; CDR3: CASSSTGQGGDYGYTF
length: 14; J: TRBJ2-5; size: NA; V: TRBV5-1; D: NA; DNA: TGCGCCAGCAGCTTGACTAGGCCCTCAGAGACCCAGTACTTC; CDR3: CASSLTRPSETQYF
length: 13; J: TRBJ2-5; size: NA; V: TRBV10-2; D: NA; DNA: TGCGCCAGCAGTGAGCGCGACCCAGGGACCCAGTACTTC; CDR3: CASSERDPGTQYF
length: 16; J: TRBJ1-1; size: NA; V: TRBV4-1; D: NA; DNA: TGCGCCAGCAGCCAAGAGCAGTCGTTTAGGGACACTGAAGCTTTCTTT; CDR3: CASSQEQSFRDTEAFF
length: 12; J: TRBJ2-7; size: NA; V: TRBV29-1; D: NA; DNA: TGCAGCGTTGAAGCCGGAGGCTACGAGCAGTACTTC; CDR3: CSVEAGGYEQYF
length: 12; J: TRBJ1-2; size: NA; V: TRBV6-5; D: NA; DNA: TGTGCCAGCAGTCCCGCGGGAGACGGCTACACCTTC; CDR3: CASSPAGDGYTF
length: 18; J: TRBJ2-2; size: NA; V: TRBV20-1; D: NA; DNA: TGCAGTGCTAGAGATCTGAGGCAGAGCTTACAAAACACCGGGGAGCTGTTTTTT; CDR3: CSARDLRQSLQNTGELFF
length: 15; J: TRBJ2-3; size: NA; V: TRBV20-1; D: TRBD2; DNA: TGCAGTGCTAGCCCCCGGGACTATACTACAGATACGCAGTATTTT; CDR3: CSASPRDYTTDTQYF
length: 15; J: TRBJ2-1; size: few; V: TRBV20-1; D: TRBD2; DNA: TGCAGTGCTTTACTAGCGGCCACACCTGGGGAGACCCAGTTCTTC; CDR3: CSALLAATPGETQFF
length: 18; J: TRBJ2-4; size: NA; V: TRBV6-1; D: NA; DNA: TGTGCCAGCAGCCGTACGCGTGACAGGTTACTAGCCAAAAACATTCAGTACTTC; CDR3: CASSRTRDRLLAKNIQYF
length: 14; J: TRBJ2-5; size: NA; V: TRBV7-7; D: NA; DNA: TGTGCTAGCAGCTTATCAAGACTAACGCAGACCCAGTACTTC; CDR3: CASSLSRLTQTQYF